The rows below give T cell receptor beta chains drawn from one sample of a study of blood T cells in healthy people across ages. Via MiXCR, TCRdb re-called the 5' RACE reads, giving one row per CDR3 protein. The data show about 1.6 million distinct CDR3 sequences, about 32% seen once. Sequences were obtained from blood. The receptors come from a woman between 25 and 40 years old in good health. The CDR3 runs from the conserved cysteine through the conserved F or W. Fields, in order: V gene, D gene, clone size, J gene, CDR3 DNA, CDR3 protein. D genes are given only for firm matches. A row's size may be missing; if present it is once, few, many or a size class.

TRBV9	.	.	TRBJ2-5	TGTGCCAGCAGCGTCGGACACCCCGAGACCCAGTACTTC	CASSVGHPETQYF
TRBV7-9	.	few	TRBJ1-4	TGTGCCAGCAGCTTAGACAGGATTGAAAAACTGTTTTTT	CASSLDRIEKLFF
TRBV6-5	.	few	TRBJ2-7	TGTGCCAGCAGTTACGGAGGAGCGGAAGGTGAGCAGTACTTC	CASSYGGAEGEQYF
TRBV4-1	.	.	TRBJ2-3	TGCGCCAGCAGCCAAGGGCGGGGGCGGGGAATCACAGATACGCAGTATTTT	CASSQGRGRGITDTQYF
TRBV20-1	TRBD2	.	TRBJ2-7	TGCAGCCTTAGCGGGAGGTCAACCTACGAGCAGTACTTC	CSLSGRSTYEQYF
TRBV19	TRBD2	few	TRBJ2-1	TGTGCCAGTAGCAGGTTAGCGGGAGTTAAGAATGAGCAGTTCTTC	CASSRLAGVKNEQFF
TRBV6-2/TRBV6-3	.	few	TRBJ2-1	TGTGCCAGCACTAGGGGGGTGAGCTCCTACAATGAGCAGTTCTTC	CASTRGVSSYNEQFF
TRBV29-1	.	few	TRBJ2-1	TGCGGCGTTTCCCGGGGAGTCGACCCCTACAATGAGCAGTTCTTC	CGVSRGVDPYNEQFF
TRBV29-1	TRBD1	.	TRBJ1-1	TGCAGCGTCGGTACAGGGGGGGGGACTGAAGTTTTCTTT	CSVGTGGGTEVFF
TRBV2	TRBD2	few	TRBJ2-1	TGTGCCAGCAGTGAACTAGGACTAGCGGTAACCAATGAGCAGTTCTTC	CASSELGLAVTNEQFF
TRBV20-1	.	.	TRBJ2-6	TGCAGTGCTAGAGCCCGAACAGGAACTGGGGCCAACGTCCTGACTTTC	CSARARTGTGANVLTF
TRBV20-1	TRBD1	.	TRBJ2-7	TGCAGTGCTAGAGCCGGGACAGGGGACCACGAGCAGTACTTC	CSARAGTGDHEQYF
TRBV5-5	TRBD1	.	TRBJ1-5	TGTGCCAGCAGCTCCAGGACAGGGGTTGGTCAGCCCCAGCATTTT	CASSSRTGVGQPQHF
TRBV5-5	TRBD1	many	TRBJ2-7	TGTGCCAGCAGCTTGGACGACAGGGACGCCCACGAGCAGTACTTC	CASSLDDRDAHEQYF
TRBV4-1	.	few	TRBJ2-1	TGCGCCAGCAGCCCAAGGGAGAGCTCCTACAATGAGCAGTTCTTC	CASSPRESSYNEQFF
TRBV29-1	.	.	TRBJ1-1	TGCAGCGGGCTTTCTGTGGCTGAAGCTTTCTTT	CSGLSVAEAFF
TRBV3-1	.	once	TRBJ2-2	TGTGCCAGCAGCCCACAGGGAGTCGGGGAGCTGTTTTTT	CASSPQGVGELFF
TRBV9	.	.	TRBJ1-2	TGTGCCAGCAGCGGAGGGAGTGTAGGTCGGTGGCCCTGCACCTTC	CASSGGSVGRWPCTF
TRBV30	.	.	TRBJ2-5	TGTGCCTGGAGTGTCGGCAGGAGACAAGAGACCCAGTACTTC	CAWSVGRRQETQYF
TRBV21-1	.	.	TRBJ1-5	TGTGCCAGCAGCAAAGAAACCGAAATAAGCAATCAGCCCCAGCATTTT	CASSKETEISNQPQHF
TRBV5-1	TRBD2	few	TRBJ2-1	TGCGCCAGCAGCTCCAGCGGGGTCAATGAGCAGTTCTTC	CASSSSGVNEQFF
TRBV9	.	.	TRBJ1-2	TGTGCCAGCAGCGTAGGGAACAGCCTCAACTATGGCTACACCTTC	CASSVGNSLNYGYTF
TRBV20-1	TRBD2	.	TRBJ2-3	TGCAGTGCAGCCCCCGGGACTAGCGGGAGGGTAGATACGCAGTATTTT	CSAAPGTSGRVDTQYF
TRBV15	TRBD1	.	TRBJ2-4	TGTGCCACCAGCAGAGATAACAGGGGGTTTTTCGCCAAAGACATTCAGTACTTC	CATSRDNRGFFAKDIQYF
TRBV28	.	.	TRBJ2-7	TGTGCCAGCAGTTTTCCCAAATACCCTCAGACACTTACACTCTCCTACGAGCAGTACTTC	CASSFPKYPQTLTLSYEQYF
TRBV5-1	TRBD2	many	TRBJ2-1	TGTGCCAGCAGCTTAGGGACTAGCGGGCGATACAATGAGCAGTTCTTC	CASSLGTSGRYNEQFF
TRBV3-1	.	.	TRBJ1-1	TGTGCCAGCAGCCAGGCTGGGGGGGGTACTGAAGCTTTCTTT	CASSQAGGGTEAFF
TRBV5-1	.	.	TRBJ2-7	TGCGCCAGCAGCTTGACCTCCCCTACTTACGAGCAGTACTTC	CASSLTSPTYEQYF
TRBV6-1	TRBD2	.	TRBJ2-3	TGTGCCAGCAGAGGGACTAGCGGGGGGAAAGATACGCAGTATTTT	CASRGTSGGKDTQYF
TRBV28	TRBD1	.	TRBJ2-5	TGTGCCAGCAGTTCAACCCTTACAGGGGGAGAGACCCAGTACTTC	CASSSTLTGGETQYF
TRBV5-1	.	.	TRBJ2-5	TGCGCCAGCAGCTTGAGCCAGGGAGAGACCCAGTACTTC	CASSLSQGETQYF
TRBV4-1	TRBD1	.	TRBJ2-2	TGCGCCAGCAGCCTTCCCTCGACAGGGAGATTCACCGGGGAGCTGTTTTTT	CASSLPSTGRFTGELFF
TRBV12-3/TRBV12-4	TRBD1	.	TRBJ2-7	TGTGCCAGCAGGCGGACCGGGACAGGGGAGAGCGAGCAGTACTTC	CASRRTGTGESEQYF
TRBV27	TRBD1	.	TRBJ2-4	TGTGCCAGCAGTTCCCGGACAGGACTAGCCAAAAACATTCAGTACTTC	CASSSRTGLAKNIQYF
TRBV7-8	.	.	TRBJ1-4	TGTGCCAGCAGCTTGCAGGGAATGAAAGAAAAACTGTTTTTT	CASSLQGMKEKLFF
TRBV18	.	few	TRBJ2-1	TGTGCCAGTTCGCCTCGGGGGATCGTGCAGTTCTTC	CASSPRGIVQFF
TRBV11-2	TRBD1	few	TRBJ2-5	TGTGCCAGCAGCCACTTTGGACAGGGCCTGGAGACCCAGTACTTC	CASSHFGQGLETQYF
TRBV7-9	.	few	TRBJ2-1	TGTGCCAGCAGCTTGGGTAGCGGTCGGGGCTCCAATGAGCAGTTCTTC	CASSLGSGRGSNEQFF
TRBV9	.	many	TRBJ2-7	TGTGCCAGCAGCGTAGGAGGGGCGGGCTACGAGCAGTACTTC	CASSVGGAGYEQYF
TRBV29-1	.	.	TRBJ2-5	TGCAGCGTTGAAATATCTTGTCGTCTCCAAGAGACCCAGTACTTC	CSVEISCRLQETQYF
TRBV5-1	.	.	TRBJ2-7	TGCGCCAGCAGCTTGCCCCTGCAGGGGACCGGCGAGCAGTACTTC	CASSLPLQGTGEQYF
TRBV28	.	few	TRBJ2-7	TGTGCCAGCAGCTTCAGGGGGGCAGGGGGGTACGAGCAGTACTTC	CASSFRGAGGYEQYF
TRBV12-3/TRBV12-4	TRBD1	.	TRBJ1-1	TGTGCCAGCAGTTTAGGGGGGACAGCCAACACTGAAGCTTTCTTT	CASSLGGTANTEAFF
TRBV5-1	.	.	TRBJ2-1	TGCGCCAGCAGCTTGATGGGGGAAACCTACAATGAGCAGTTCTTC	CASSLMGETYNEQFF
TRBV10-2	TRBD2	few	TRBJ2-5	TGCGCCAGCATCGGGAGGGAGGGAGCCCAAGAGACCCAGTACTTC	CASIGREGAQETQYF
TRBV29-1	.	many	TRBJ2-5	TGCAGCGTGACTTTTGGGGGGCCCGGGGAGACCCAGTACTTC	CSVTFGGPGETQYF
TRBV2	.	few	TRBJ2-3	TGTGCCTGCAGTGAGGGGGACTCTCGCACAGATACGCAGTATTTT	CACSEGDSRTDTQYF